This TCR beta chain was sequenced in a study of blood T cell repertoires in COVID-19 (dated by TCRdb to 2020 to 2021). Broadly, across the study: Collaborator samples came from the United States, Italy and Spain and covered acute and convalescent phases of COVID-19. The prospective study material was composed of cDNA or gDNA derived from T cells, B-cell-depleted T cells, or PBMCs. Deeply sampled blood TCRbeta repertoires from subjects exposed to, actively infected with, or recovered from COVID-19 were included in the dataset. The repertoires were made available in a free public database intended to serve as a resource for research on the immune response to SARS-CoV-2. The samples were drawn from the first 160 participants of the ongoing ImmuneRACE study and from 1,254 subjects provided by 6 global collaborators. Nearly every sample came with metadata listing a de-identified subject ID, COVID-19 status, age in years and sex. HLA class I and class II types, where available, came from metadata supplied by the sample provider rather than from assay-based typing. General conclusions and limits of the study: How much clinical and demographic metadata was included differed by source and by participant, and the metadata was provided uncurated.

In the prospective study, participants were about 18 to 90 years old, resided in 24 geographic areas of the United States, and were enrolled through a virtual design. To assign participants to cohorts, the prospective study relied on clinical history that participants themselves reported in a screening survey and a study questionnaire. For ImmuneRACE Cohort 3, a participant was defined as recovered based on two consecutive negative NP/OP PCR tests, clearance by a healthcare professional, or resolution of symptoms. In the prospective study, mobile phlebotomists collected whole blood, serum and a nasopharyngeal or oropharyngeal swab from each participant. Over a roughly two-month period, participants in the prospective study had the option of providing additional blood draws and questionnaires. Prospective study blood samples were shipped either frozen or at room temperature before DNA extraction.

Points on this clone: The antigen this receptor binds is unknown. No quality values exist for individual bases; no much larger clone is one base distant.

From cysteine to phenylalanine, the CDR3 is 18 amino acids long. Only the CDR3 DNA stays, 54 bases, in frame from base 1. Trimming takes 0 bases off V and 4 bases off J; junction bases not matched to a gene: 14. CDR1 and CDR2 are read off the germline V gene as KGHSH and LQKENI. The immunoSEQ Assay, a bias-controlled multiplex PCR, was used to amplify TCRbeta CDR3 regions from genomic DNA. Per the original workflow: The number of nucleated cells in each sample was estimated by amplification of reference gene primers within the assay. Sequence reads were collapsed and filtered to measure the absolute abundance of every unique TCRbeta CDR3 rearrangement. For each sample, productive Simpson clonality was calculated as the square root of Simpson's diversity index over productive rearrangements. TCRdb carries this immuneACCESS record with in-frame sequences only. Its versions omit some clonotypes, under half of them owing to an unresolved V gene in the studies checked, with the rest unexplained. That table is the source of V, J and clone size, and D and trimming were worked out from the DNA. Here the sample has 390,000 or so clones; over 75% occur a single time. About 1% of the sample comes from the top ten.

This chain joins TRBV18 to TRBJ1-2; the junction holds 7 bases that match TRBD1. The TCR comes from a man in his late teens or twenties who had recovered from COVID-19. The sample consisted of PBMCs or T cells enriched from blood (not recorded which). The encoded CDR3 is CASSPPAGVEGAGYGYTF. The sequence in DNA is TGTGCCAGCTCACCACCTGCCGGGGTGGAGGGGGCAGGCTATGGCTACACCTTC. Joined to the reference TRBV18 and TRBJ1-2 proteins, this CDR3 gives the full variable domain: NAGVMQNPRHLVRRRGQEARLRCSPMKGHSHVYWYRQLPEEGLKFMVYLQKENIIDESGMPKERFSAEFPKEGPSILRIQQVVRGDSAAYFCASSPPAGVEGAGYGYTFGSGTRLTVV.